This TCR beta chain was identified in a study of cytomegalovirus exposure and HLA in healthy donors. Study background: From donors who were HLA-typed, an early data release held approximately 80 million unique TCRs.

The PCR ran on 60 Vbeta and 13 Jbeta primers. Profiled with immunoSEQ multiplex PCR; TCRdb holds only in-frame clones, not every one. The table shows 75,000 to 90,000 clones, with less than 80% occurring only once. Study-wide results and caveats: Reportedly, a later analysis found an Asian-associated ancestry cluster had fewer N-insertions than the approximately 600-donor mean. It was taken for granted in presence/absence analyses that sequencing depth across donors was roughly uniform.

The germline gives CDR1 SGHNT, CDR2 YYREEE (reference sequence). Trimming pared 3 bases from V and 6 bases from J, leaving 6 bases between. The CDR3 has 12 amino acids. On this clone: What it binds is unknown.

The chain couples TRBV5-4 to TRBJ2-2; D unresolved. Source material: PBMCs. This receptor was identified in a human donor in good health. The CDR3 DNA reads as TGTGCCAGCAGCTACAAAGCCGGGGAGCTGTTTTTT. Its protein is CASSYKAGELFF. The whole variable domain, remainder taken from reference TRBV5-4 and TRBJ2-2, is ETGVTQSPTHLIKTRGQQVTLRCSSQSGHNTVSWYQQALGQGPQFIFQYYREEENGRGNFPPRFSGLQFPNYSSELNVNALELDDSALYLCASSYKAGELFFGEGSRLTVL.